This T cell receptor beta chain was sequenced during a study of OX40 agonist ivuxolimab in advanced cancers. In the study overall: Head and neck, renal cell, melanoma or hepatocellular carcinoma were the cancers that dose-escalation patients had.

Sequenced by immunoSEQ multiplex PCR; TCRdb stores in-frame clones only, minus some. The sample includes 45,000 to 55,000 clones, 90% to 95% of them seen just once. The trim removed 1 base at V and 5 bases at J, leaving 9 bases unmatched. This CDR3 contains 16 residues. Germline lookup yields CDR1 MGHDK and CDR2 SYGVNS. This receptor was identified in an adult with an advanced solid tumor such as melanoma, head and neck, liver or kidney cancer. Source: CD4+ or CD8+ T cells sorted from blood, taken in a trial of the OX40 agonist ivuxolimab. This rearrangement joins TRBV25-1 to TRBJ2-7, with 9 positions matching TRBD2. In DNA, the CDR3 is TGTGCCAGCAGTGAATTCCTAGCGGGAAATCAACACGAGCAGTACTTC. It specifies CASSEFLAGNQHEQYF.